This T cell receptor (beta chain) came from a study of T cell responses to AZD1222 COVID-19 vaccine. Libraries were prepared by immunoSEQ multiplex PCR; TCRdb keeps only in-frame clonotypes and omits some of them. Of about 150,000 clones listed, 70% to 90% are singletons. The V and J ends lost 5 bases and 7 bases, in that order; junction bases with no gene match: 14. This CDR3 is built from 17 residues. In germline, CDR1 is SGHAT, CDR2 FQNNGV. This chain connects TRBV11-2 to TRBJ1-4; 9 bases line up with TRBD1. The origin of this receptor is an adult in good health. The material was peripheral blood, obtained on day 0 of AZD1222 vaccination. In DNA form, the CDR3 reads TGTGCCAGCAGCCTTGGACAGGGGACGGCTTTGAGTGAAAAACTGTTTTTT. It codes for CASSLGQGTALSEKLFF.